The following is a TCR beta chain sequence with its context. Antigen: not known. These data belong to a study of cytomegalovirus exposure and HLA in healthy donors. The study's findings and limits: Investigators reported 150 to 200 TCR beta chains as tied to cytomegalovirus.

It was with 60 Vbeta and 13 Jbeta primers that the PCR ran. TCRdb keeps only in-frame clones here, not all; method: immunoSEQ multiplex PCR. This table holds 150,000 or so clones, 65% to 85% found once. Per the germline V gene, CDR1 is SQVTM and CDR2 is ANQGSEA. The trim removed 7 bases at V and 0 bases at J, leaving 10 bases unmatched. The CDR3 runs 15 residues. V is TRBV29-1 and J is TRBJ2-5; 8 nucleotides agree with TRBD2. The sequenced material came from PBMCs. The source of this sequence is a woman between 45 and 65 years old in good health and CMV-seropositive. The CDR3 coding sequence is TGCAGCGCGGGGGGGCCGCAGTCCTACCAAGAGACCCAGTACTTC. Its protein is CSAGGPQSYQETQYF.